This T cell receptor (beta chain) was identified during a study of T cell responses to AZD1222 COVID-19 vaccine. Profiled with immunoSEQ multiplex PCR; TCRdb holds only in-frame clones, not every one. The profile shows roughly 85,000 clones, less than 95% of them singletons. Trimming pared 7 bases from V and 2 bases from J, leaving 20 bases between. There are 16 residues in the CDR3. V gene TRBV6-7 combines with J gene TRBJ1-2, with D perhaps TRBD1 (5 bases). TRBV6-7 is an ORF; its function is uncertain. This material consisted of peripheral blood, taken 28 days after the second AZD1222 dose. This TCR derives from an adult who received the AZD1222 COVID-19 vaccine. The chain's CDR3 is CASTKTPGDENYGYTF. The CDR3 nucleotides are TGTGCCAGCACTAAAACCCCGGGGGATGAAAACTATGGCTACACCTTC.